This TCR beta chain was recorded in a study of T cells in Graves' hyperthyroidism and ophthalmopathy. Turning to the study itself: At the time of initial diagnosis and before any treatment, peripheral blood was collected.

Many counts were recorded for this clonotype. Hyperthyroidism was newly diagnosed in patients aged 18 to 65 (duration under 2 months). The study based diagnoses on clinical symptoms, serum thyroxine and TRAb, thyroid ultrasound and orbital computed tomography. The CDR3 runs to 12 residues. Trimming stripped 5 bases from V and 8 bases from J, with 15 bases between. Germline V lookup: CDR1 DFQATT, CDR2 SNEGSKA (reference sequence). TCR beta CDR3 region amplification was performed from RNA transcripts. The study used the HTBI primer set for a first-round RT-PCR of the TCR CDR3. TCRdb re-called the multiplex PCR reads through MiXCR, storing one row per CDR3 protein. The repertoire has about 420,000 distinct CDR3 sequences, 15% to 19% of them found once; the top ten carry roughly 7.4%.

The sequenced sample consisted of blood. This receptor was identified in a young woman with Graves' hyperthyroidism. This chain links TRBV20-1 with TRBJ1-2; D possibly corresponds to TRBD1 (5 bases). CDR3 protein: CSAAGWGGGYTF. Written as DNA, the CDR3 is TGCAGTGCTGCCGGCTGGGGGGGGGGCTACACCTTC.